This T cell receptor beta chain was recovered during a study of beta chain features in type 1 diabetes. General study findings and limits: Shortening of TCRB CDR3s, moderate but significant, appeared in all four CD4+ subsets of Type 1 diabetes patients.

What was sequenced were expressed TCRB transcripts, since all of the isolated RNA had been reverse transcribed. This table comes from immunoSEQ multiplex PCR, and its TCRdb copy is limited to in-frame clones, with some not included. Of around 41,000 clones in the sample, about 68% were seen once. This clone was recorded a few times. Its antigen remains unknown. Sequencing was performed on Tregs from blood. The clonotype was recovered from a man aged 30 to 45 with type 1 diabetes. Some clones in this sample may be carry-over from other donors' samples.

The CDR3 protein is CASKGATQQFF. The CDR3 DNA is TGTGCCAGCAAGGGAGCCACACAGCAGTTCTTC. This chain connects TRBV28 to TRBJ2-1; D may be TRBD2 (5 bases). V lost 7 bases to trimming and J lost 11 bases, with 12 bases between them. Looked up from germline, CDR1 is MDHEN and CDR2 is SYDVKM. There are 11 residues in the CDR3.